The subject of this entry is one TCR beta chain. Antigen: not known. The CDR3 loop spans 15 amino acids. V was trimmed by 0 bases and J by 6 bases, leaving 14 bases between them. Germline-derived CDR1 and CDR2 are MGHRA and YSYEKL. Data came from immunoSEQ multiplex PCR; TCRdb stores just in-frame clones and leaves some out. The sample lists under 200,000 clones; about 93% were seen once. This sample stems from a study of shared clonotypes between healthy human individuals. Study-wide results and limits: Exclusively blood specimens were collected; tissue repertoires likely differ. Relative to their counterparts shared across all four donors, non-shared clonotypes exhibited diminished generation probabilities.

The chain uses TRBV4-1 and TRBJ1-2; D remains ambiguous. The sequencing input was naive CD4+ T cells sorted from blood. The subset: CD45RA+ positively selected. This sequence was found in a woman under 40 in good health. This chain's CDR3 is CASSQDNIPGNGYTF. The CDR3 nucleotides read TGCGCCAGCAGCCAAGATAACATACCGGGTAATGGCTACACCTTC.